Detailed here is one TCR beta chain. CDR1 is PRHDT, CDR2 FYEKMQ, per germline (reference sequence). The CDR3 has 14 amino acids. Between the trimmed V and J ends, which lost 5 bases and 5 bases, there was a span of 15 bases. Libraries were prepared by immunoSEQ multiplex PCR; TCRdb keeps only in-frame clonotypes and omits some of them. The profile shows approximately 15,000 clones, around nine tenths of them singletons. The sample belongs to a study of blood T cell repertoires in COVID-19. Study as a whole: The origin of the acute and convalescent COVID-19 samples was the United States, Italy and Spain.

This TCR came from a man aged 55 to 70 with active COVID-19. The rearrangement joins TRBV13 to TRBJ2-5, with a tentative D call TRBD1 (6 bases). Sequencing was done on a sample of peripheral blood. CDR3 DNA sequence: TGTGCCAGCAGCCGCACAGGGAGCTGGGAGACCCAGTACTTC. Amino acid sequence: CASSRTGSWETQYF.